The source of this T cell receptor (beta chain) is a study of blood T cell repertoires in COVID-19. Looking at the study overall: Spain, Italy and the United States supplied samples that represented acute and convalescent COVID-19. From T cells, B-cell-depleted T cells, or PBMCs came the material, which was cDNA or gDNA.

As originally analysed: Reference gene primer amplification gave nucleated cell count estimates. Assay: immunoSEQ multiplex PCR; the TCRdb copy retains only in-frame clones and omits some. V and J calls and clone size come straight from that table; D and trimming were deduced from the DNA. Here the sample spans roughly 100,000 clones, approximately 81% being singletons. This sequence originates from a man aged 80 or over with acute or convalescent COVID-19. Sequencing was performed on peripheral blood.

In DNA form, the CDR3 reads TGCGCCAGCAGCCCCTCCGGGACAGGGGGAAAAACCTATAATTCACCCCTCCACTTT. Residues: CASSPSGTGGKTYNSPLHF. The chain has TRBV5-1 and TRBJ1-6, with 11 bases fitting TRBD1. The V and J ends lost 4 bases and 2 bases, in that order; junction bases with no gene match: 11. CDR1 is SGHRS, CDR2 YFSETQ, per germline. The CDR3 spans 19 residues.